This entry lists 19 T cell receptor beta chains sequenced from one sample in a study of T cells in Graves' hyperthyroidism and ophthalmopathy. Template material for amplifying TCR beta CDR3 regions consisted of RNA transcripts. Primed by the HTBI set, a first-round RT-PCR was run on the TCR CDR3. A single record per CDR3 protein comes from TCRdb applying MiXCR to the multiplex PCR reads. The sample lists hundreds of thousands of distinct CDR3 sequences, 12% to 15% seen once, with 10% in the top ten. Sequenced material: blood. The receptor set was obtained from a woman younger than 30 with Graves' hyperthyroidism.

This clonotype has more than one count but fewer than ten. The chain joins TRBV9 to TRBJ2-5; TRBD1 might be the D (5 bases). Trimming took off 0 bases at V and 5 bases at J, with 8 bases between the two ends. Germline-derived CDR1 and CDR2 are SGDLS and YYNGEE. CDR3 size: 13 residues. Written as DNA, the CDR3 is TGTGCCAGCAGCGTAGGGGGCAGGGAGACCCAGTACTTC. It encodes CASSVGGRETQYF.

Of note for this clonotype: Given a much more abundant clone one base away, this may be a read error. The rearrangement joins TRBV18 to TRBJ2-5; D might be TRBD1 (6 bases). CDR1 and CDR2 (germline): KGHSH, LQKENI. Trimming removed 4 bases at V and 0 bases at J, with 12 bases between. There are 15 residues in the CDR3. CDR3 loop: CASSQQDSNQETQYF. CDR3 in DNA: TGTGCCAGCTCACAACAGGACAGCAACCAAGAGACCCAGTACTTC.

This clonotype has only one observation. CDR3 sequence (DNA): TGTGCCAGCAGCTCTCCGGGACTCCCGTTGGAGCAGTACTTC. Its translation is CASSSPGLPLEQYF. This chain connects TRBV7-2 to TRBJ2-7; tentative D call: TRBD2 (6 bases). The V gene's germline CDR1 is SGHTA and CDR2 FQGNSA. The CDR3 length is 14 residues. V dropped 4 bases and J dropped 7 bases, with 17 bases sitting between them.

The chain couples TRBV6-9 to TRBJ2-1; 11 nucleotides match TRBD2. The V and J ends lost 4 bases and 15 bases, in that order; junction bases with no gene match: 17. CDR1 and CDR2 (germline): MNHGY, SVAAGI. The CDR3 spans 16 residues. CDR3 sequence (DNA): TGTGCCAGCAGTTGCCGCTTACACCCGACTAGCGGGATCCCGTTCTTC. Its translation: CASSCRLHPTSGIPFF.

The J gene is TRBJ2-5, the V gene TRBV18, with 9 bases lining up with TRBD2. Germline CDR1 KGHSH, CDR2 LQKENI. V lost 6 bases, J lost 4 bases, and 6 bases stayed unmatched. The CDR3 covers 14 residues. The CDR3 DNA follows: TGTGCCAGCTCCGAAGCGGGGGGAGGAGAGACCCAGTACTTC. Protein product: CASSEAGGGETQYF. Combining the CDR3 with reference TRBV18 and TRBJ2-5 gives the whole variable domain NAGVMQNPRHLVRRRGQEARLRCSPMKGHSHVYWYRQLPEEGLKFMVYLQKENIIDESGMPKERFSAEFPKEGPSILRIQQVVRGDSAAYFCASSEAGGGETQYFGPGTRLLVL.

Only a few counts were recorded for this clonotype. V usage is TRBV7-9 and J usage is TRBJ1-2; D uncertain. V was pared by 1 base and J by 1 base, with 7 bases between. The CDR3 extends over 14 amino acids. Germline-derived CDR1 and CDR2 are SEHNR and FQNEAQ (reference sequence). The CDR3 DNA reads TGTGCCAGCAGCTTAGAGGCATTTAACTATGGCTACACCTTC. This encodes CASSLEAFNYGYTF.

This clonotype has just a few counts. The chain has TRBV6-2 or TRBV6-3 and TRBJ2-5, with 9 bases lining up with TRBD1. Germline V gene lookup returns CDR1 MNHEY and CDR2 SVGEGT. CDR3 length: 14 residues. Trimming cost V 7 bases and J 5 bases; bases outside gene matches: 8. The CDR3 region is CASTVNRGRETQYF. CDR3 in DNA: TGTGCCAGCACCGTTAACAGGGGGCGGGAGACCCAGTACTTC.

This clonotype was detected ten times or more. The V gene is TRBV3-1, the J gene TRBJ2-1, with D unresolved. Germline CDR1 is LGHDT and CDR2 is YNNKEL (reference sequence). The CDR3 has 15 amino acids. V shed 1 base and J shed 8 bases, with 15 bases lying between them. CDR3 amino acids: CASSQVVSGEDEQFF. CDR3 bases: TGTGCCAGCAGCCAAGTTGTGTCCGGTGAGGATGAGCAGTTCTTC.

There are a few counts of this clonotype. The genes are TRBV19 and TRBJ1-1, with no clear D. The germline CDR1 and CDR2 sequences are LNHDA and SQIVND (reference sequence). V was cut by 7 bases and J by 1 base, with 13 bases left in between. The CDR3 length is 14 residues. The CDR3 region has the DNA TGTGCCAGTACCCCGCCCAGGAGGAACACTGAAGCTTTCTTT. Amino acids: CASTPPRRNTEAFF. Together with reference TRBV19 and TRBJ1-1, the CDR3 gives the full variable domain: DGGITQSPKYLFRKEGQNVTLSCEQNLNHDAMYWYRQDPGQGLRLIYYSQIVNDFQKGDIAEGYSVSREKKESFPLTVTSAQKNPTAFYLCASTPPRRNTEAFFGQGTRLTVV.

This clonotype was observed at least ten times. V gene TRBV11-1 combines with J gene TRBJ2-1, with 7 bases fitting TRBD2. With 4 bases clipped from V and 8 bases from J, the junction kept 11 bases outside the gene matches. The germline gives CDR1 SGHAT, CDR2 FQDESV (reference sequence). The CDR3 covers 15 residues. CDR3 coding DNA: TGTGCCAGCAGCTGGGAGGGAGGGCCTAACCATGAGCAGTTCTTC. Amino acids: CASSWEGGPNHEQFF.

This clonotype was detected many times. The chain couples TRBV2 to TRBJ2-1; TRBD1 is a possible D gene (6 bases). CDR3 length: 15 residues. Trimming shortened V by 1 base and J by 3 bases, and 10 bases separated the two germline ends. Germline loops: CDR1 SNHLY, CDR2 FYNNEI. The CDR3 here is CASSEGRTDYNEQFF. Here the CDR3 DNA reads TGTGCCAGCAGTGAAGGCCGGACAGACTACAATGAGCAGTTCTTC.

At least ten counts were recorded for this clonotype. The J gene is TRBJ1-4, the V gene TRBV6-1; TRBD1 matches at 7 bases. The CDR3 contains 18 residues. The germline gives CDR1 MNHNS, CDR2 SASEGT. The trim removed 5 bases at V and 4 bases at J, leaving 16 bases unmatched. The CDR3, as DNA: TGTGCCAGCAGTACCGGGGCAGGGGGATTGAGCCTTAATGAAAAACTGTTTTTT. It is translated as CASSTGAGGLSLNEKLFF.

This chain uses TRBV29-1 with TRBJ1-1; 7 bases are shared with TRBD1. CDR1 SQVTM and CDR2 ANQGSEA come from the germline V gene. J gave up 2 bases and V 4 bases, and 7 bases lay outside the gene matches. The CDR3 has 14 residues. The DNA of the CDR3 is TGCAGCGTTGGGGAGGGACAGTTAAACACTGAAGCTTTCTTT. It codes for CSVGEGQLNTEAFF.

This clonotype was recorded at least ten times. The chain links TRBV2 to TRBJ1-5; D not resolved. This CDR3 has 18 amino acids. Germline loops: CDR1 SNHLY, CDR2 FYNNEI. The ends were cut back, 1 base at V and 0 bases at J, with 16 bases in the middle. DNA for the CDR3: TGTGCCAGCAGTGAAGAAAAGCGAAGTGCCTATAGCAATCAGCCCCAGCATTTT. It codes for CASSEEKRSAYSNQPQHF.

This clonotype was recorded at least ten times. The V and J genes are TRBV7-8 and TRBJ2-1; D is unresolved. Trimming cost V 3 bases and J 7 bases, with 13 bases left between them. This CDR3 has 14 amino acids. Germline V lookup: CDR1 SGHVS, CDR2 FQNEAQ. The CDR3: CASSLGSAGNEQFF. The DNA of the CDR3 is TGTGCCAGCAGCTTGGGTTCAGCAGGAAATGAGCAGTTCTTC.

This clonotype appeared a few times. The chain combines TRBV20-1 with TRBJ2-3; D is unresolved. This CDR3 comprises 13 residues. V lost 4 bases and J lost 2, with 10 bases in between. Germline loops: CDR1 DFQATT, CDR2 SNEGSKA (reference sequence). For the CDR3, the DNA is TGCAGTGCTATATCTGAATACACAGATACGCAGTATTTT. Its translation is CSAISEYTDTQYF.

There are many counts of this clonotype. The CDR3 DNA is TGTGCCAGCAACTCTTATAGTAACTATGGCTACACCTTC. Translation gives CASNSYSNYGYTF. The chain couples TRBV2 to TRBJ1-2; the D is unclear. The CDR3 covers 13 residues. The V gene's germline CDR1 is SNHLY and CDR2 FYNNEI. The ends were cut back, 7 bases at V and 1 base at J, with 10 bases in the middle.

This clonotype was seen a few times. The V gene is TRBV6-1, the J gene TRBJ2-3; D gene unclear. Looked up from germline, CDR1 is MNHNS and CDR2 is SASEGT. Trimming removed 1 base from V and 5 bases from J, with 4 bases in between. The length of the CDR3 is 12 residues. CDR3 region: CASSEDRDTQYF. In nucleotides, the CDR3 is TGTGCCAGCAGTGAAGATCGAGATACGCAGTATTTT.

Worth noting for this clonotype: The junction does not match germline at one end; this may be a read error. The genes are TRBV9 and TRBJ1-3, with D perhaps matching TRBD1 (6 bases). Germline V gene lookup returns CDR1 SGDLS and CDR2 YYNGEE. The CDR3 runs to 15 residues. CDR3 nucleotide sequence: TGTGCCAGCAGCGTATCGCAGGGGACTGGAAACACCATGTATTTT. Its protein product is CASSVSQGTGNTMYF.